These 11 T cell receptor beta chains came from one sample sequenced in a study of blood T cell repertoires in COVID-19. Profiling relied on immunoSEQ multiplex PCR, and the TCRdb table lists in-frame clones only, not all of them. The sample includes some 220,000 clones, more than 75% of them seen just once. Sequences were obtained from peripheral blood. The origin of the receptors is a human donor in a cohort sampled during active COVID-19.

The count of this clone is one. The genes are TRBV19 and TRBJ2-2; TRBD1 might be the D (8 bases). V was pared by 6 bases and J by 6 bases, with 20 bases between. The germline V gene has CDR1 LNHDA and CDR2 SQIVND (reference sequence). The CDR3 spans 16 residues. CDR3 in amino acids: CASSADRQGRAGELFF. DNA of the CDR3: TGTGCCAGTAGCGCAGACAGACAGGGGAGGGCCGGGGAGCTGTTTTTT. The full variable domain, its missing parts supplied by reference TRBV19 and TRBJ2-2, is DGGITQSPKYLFRKEGQNVTLSCEQNLNHDAMYWYRQDPGQGLRLIYYSQIVNDFQKGDIAEGYSVSREKKESFPLTVTSAQKNPTAFYLCASSADRQGRAGELFFGEGSRLTVL.

The rearrangement joins TRBV6-5 to TRBJ2-1; TRBD1 agrees at 11 bases. After removal of 2 bases from V and 7 bases from J, the junction contained 7 bases not matched to a gene. Germline CDR1 and CDR2: MNHEY and SVGAGI. CDR3 size: 16 residues. The CDR3 loop reads CASSYPLDRGRNEQFF. Written as DNA, the CDR3 is TGTGCCAGCAGTTACCCGTTGGACAGGGGGCGTAATGAGCAGTTCTTC.

The chain couples TRBV12-5 to TRBJ2-2; 8 positions agree with TRBD2. The CDR3 runs 15 residues. The V gene's germline CDR1 is LGHNT and CDR2 FRNRAP. J was trimmed by 7 bases and V by 4 bases; bases with no gene match: 8. CDR3 in DNA: TGTGCTAGTGGTTCTGAAGCGGGAGTAGGCGGGGAGCTGTTTTTT. This sequence encodes CASGSEAGVGGELFF.

The chain employs TRBV3-1 (or the pseudogene TRBV3-2) and TRBJ2-5; 12 bases fit TRBD2. The CDR3 has 19 residues. Germline V gene data show CDR1 as LGHDT and CDR2 as YNNKEL (reference sequence). Trimming removed 1 base from V and 2 bases from J; junction bases left unmatched: 11. The CDR3 DNA reads TGTGCCAGCAGCCAAGGCGGACCCGCTAGCGGGAGGGCGCAAGAGACCCAGTACTTC. Protein: CASSQGGPASGRAQETQYF.

The chain combines TRBV7-2 with TRBJ1-2; D gene uncertain. Deletions cut 0 bases from V and 7 bases from J, with 12 bases between. The CDR3 runs to 14 residues. Germline CDR1 and CDR2: SGHTA and FQGNSA. CDR3 DNA sequence: TGTGCCAGCAGCTTAGCCCCCTTTTCGGGTGGCTACACCTTC. Translated, it gives CASSLAPFSGGYTF.

This clone has just one count. V and J are TRBV4-3 and TRBJ1-3; no definite D call. The CDR3 consists of 15 residues. Germline V gives CDR1 LGHNA, CDR2 YSLEER. The V end lost 0 bases, the J end lost 0 bases, and 6 bases lay between the germline ends. The CDR3 DNA reads TGCGCCAGCAGCCAAGAGGGAGACTCTGGAAACACCATATATTTT. As protein: CASSQEGDSGNTIYF.

V gene TRBV5-1 combines with J gene TRBJ2-1; TRBD2 matches at 10 bases. This CDR3 is 16 amino acids long. CDR1 is SGHRS, CDR2 YFSETQ, per germline. V gave up 2 bases and J gave up 10 bases; unmatched junction bases: 12. The CDR3 here is CASSFGLAGALREQFF. As DNA, the CDR3 is TGCGCCAGCAGCTTCGGGCTAGCGGGGGCGCTTAGAGAGCAGTTCTTC. The full variable domain, its missing parts supplied by reference TRBV5-1 and TRBJ2-1, is KAGVTQTPRYLIKTRGQQVTLSCSPISGHRSVSWYQQTPGQGLQFLFEYFSETQRNKGNFPGRFSGRQFSNSRSEMNVSTLELGDSALYLCASSFGLAGALREQFFGPGTRLTVL.

Comment on this clone: In the same sample, other DNA sequences code for this CDR3. The V and J genes are TRBV5-1 and TRBJ2-7, with TRBD1 matching 7 bases. Trimming took 4 bases from V and 4 from J; bases not matched to a gene: 8. Looked up from germline, CDR1 is SGHRS and CDR2 is YFSETQ. The CDR3 contains 14 residues. The CDR3 is CASSLGDSSYEQYF. CDR3 sequence (DNA): TGCGCCAGCAGCCTCGGGGACAGCTCTTACGAGCAGTACTTC.

At least ten counts were recorded for this clone. The chain joins TRBV4-2 to TRBJ2-2; the match to TRBD2 covers 9 bases. This CDR3 has 16 amino acids. The V gene end was trimmed by 3 bases and the J gene end by 1 base; junction bases not matched to a gene: 3. From germline, CDR1 is LGHNA and CDR2 YNFKEQ. The chain's CDR3 is CASSHVAGVNTGELFF. The CDR3 nucleotides read TGTGCCAGCAGCCATGTAGCGGGGGTGAACACCGGGGAGCTGTTTTTT.

V gene TRBV11-3 combines with J gene TRBJ1-6; 8 bases line up with TRBD1. Germline V lookup: CDR1 SGHNT, CDR2 YENEEA. The CDR3 has 12 residues. Trimming cost V 5 bases and J 14 bases; bases outside gene matches: 5. This chain's CDR3 is CASSTATGALHF. CDR3 nucleotide sequence: TGTGCCAGCAGCACGGCGACAGGGGCCCTCCACTTT.

This clone was observed a few times. In nucleotides, the CDR3 is TGTGCCAGCAGACTCGACAGGGCACGAGAGACCCAGTACTTC. It translates to CASRLDRARETQYF. V gene TRBV6-5 combines with J gene TRBJ2-5, with 7 bases fitting TRBD1. V was pared by 6 bases and J by 4 bases, with 8 bases of the junction left unmatched. This CDR3 is 14 amino acids long. Per the germline V gene, CDR1 is MNHEY and CDR2 is SVGAGI.